The clone carrying this T cell receptor beta chain was counted at least ten times. These data are taken from a study of cytomegalovirus exposure and HLA in healthy donors. Deletions cut 1 base from V and 3 bases from J, with 18 bases between. The CDR3 runs to 18 residues. Looked up from germline, CDR1 is MNHNS and CDR2 is SASEGT. Primers: 60 Vbeta forward and 13 Jbeta reverse. Sequencing used immunoSEQ multiplex PCR; TCRdb keeps in-frame clones, though not all of them. The sample lists some 170,000 clones; approximately 9.5% were seen once. J is TRBJ2-2 and V is TRBV6-1; a possible D gene is TRBD2 (6 bases). What was sequenced was PBMCs. The sequence was collected from a woman in her twenties or thirties in good health and CMV-seropositive. The CDR3 DNA is TGTGCCAGCAGTGAAGTGCTACCGGGACTTTTCCACACCGGGGAGCTGTTTTTT. Its translation is CASSEVLPGLFHTGELFF.